A selection of T cell receptor beta chains follows, all from one sample in a study of shared clonotypes between healthy human individuals. Assay: immunoSEQ multiplex PCR; the TCRdb copy retains only in-frame clones and omits some. The sample gives 950,000 to 1,100,000 clones, around 76% of which show up once; 1.2% to 1.5% is in the top ten. Sequenced: memory CD4+ T cells sorted from blood. All receptors come from a young man in good health. CDR3s leave out the opening cysteine and the closing phenylalanine or tryptophan. Clone size appears in some rows only: once, few, many, or a class for an expanded clone.

size	V	J	length	CDR3
few	TRBV15	TRBJ1-6	15	ATSRWQGDSINSPLH
NA	TRBV11-2	TRBJ1-2	11	ASSQASVYGYT
NA	TRBV7-2	TRBJ2-7	11	ASTRDASYEQY
few	TRBV11-2	TRBJ2-6	14	ASSLVAEGGANVLT
NA	TRBV28	TRBJ1-2	12	ASQRGTQLGGYT
NA	TRBV18	TRBJ2-3	12	ASSLAGFTDTQY
NA	TRBV10-3	TRBJ2-7	10	AISETANEQY
few	TRBV18	TRBJ1-1	13	ASSPTQQGYTEAF
NA	TRBV11-2	TRBJ2-5	14	ASSPSGRSFQETQY
NA	TRBV5-6	TRBJ2-2	10	ASSLSAGELF
NA	TRBV5-1	TRBJ2-4	14	ASSLSTGIAKNIQY
many	TRBV18	TRBJ2-7	11	ASSRDITYEQY
NA	TRBV5-1	TRBJ2-3	14	ASSPLAGGRTDTQY
NA	TRBV2	TRBJ2-1	12	ASTPLLGGNEQF
NA	TRBV7-6	TRBJ2-1	17	ASSFSPLTSGDTYNEQF
NA	TRBV7-2	TRBJ2-7	11	ASSPGQQYEQY
NA	TRBV6-6	TRBJ1-2	10	ASSTSSGGYT
NA	TRBV2	TRBJ1-2	12	ASSEGTSWYGYT
few	TRBV4-1	TRBJ2-3	13	ASSQARQSSDTQY
NA	TRBV6-1	TRBJ2-7	12	ASSGQAGANEQY
NA	TRBV6-1	TRBJ2-2	13	ASSVGEVGTGELF
NA	TRBV9	TRBJ2-5	13	ASSPGAGAGETQY
NA	TRBV6-1	TRBJ1-5	11	ATTGTNNQPQH
NA	TRBV5-3	TRBJ1-5	14	ARSLMAGGSNQPQH
once	TRBV7-3	TRBJ2-1	15	ASSFRGRGSSYNEQF
NA	TRBV6-6	TRBJ2-2	13	ASSRDAPNTGELF
NA	TRBV10-1	TRBJ2-1	12	ASSESWGQNEQF
once	TRBV11-1	TRBJ1-1	11	ASSSQRNTEAF
NA	TRBV6-5	TRBJ2-5	12	ASSYLVGGETQY
few	TRBV30	TRBJ1-3	11	AWSVRAGGTIY
NA	TRBV7-9	TRBJ1-6	15	ASSLVGSRRNNSPLH
NA	TRBV11-2	TRBJ1-1	11	ASSLMAHTEAF
once	TRBV27	TRBJ1-6	15	ASATSGGGTGLKALH
NA	TRBV7-9	TRBJ2-7	13	ASSRNSGSYYEQY
NA	TRBV5-1	TRBJ2-3	13	ASSLLAGREDTQY
NA	TRBV19	TRBJ2-1	14	ASSMGLALPYNEQF
NA	TRBV2	TRBJ1-6	12	ASSELPWSSPLH
NA	TRBV2	TRBJ2-1	12	ASTQDHATNEQF